Below, 17 T cell receptor beta chains from the same sample are listed, as sequenced in a study of CD8 T cells in ankylosing spondylitis. TCRdb reprocessed the 5' RACE reads via MiXCR and lists one record per CDR3 protein. The sample records about 180,000 distinct CDR3 sequences, 9.5% to 10% being singletons. The sequencing input was blood, either unsorted or a sorted T cell fraction (not recorded which). The receptors shown here come from a female donor with ankylosing spondylitis or in good health (not recorded which).

This rearrangement joins TRBV27 to TRBJ2-7, with TRBD2 identical over 7 bases. The ends lost 2 bases at V and 5 bases at J; junction bases unmatched: 6. Germline V gene sequence: CDR1 MNHEY, CDR2 SMNVEV (reference sequence). CDR3 length: 14 amino acids. CDR3 in amino acids: CASSLTGGTNEQYF. The CDR3 nucleotides are TGTGCCAGCAGTTTAACGGGAGGAACCAACGAGCAGTACTTC.

In its sample, this clonotype was seen a few times. The V and J genes are TRBV5-1 and TRBJ2-5; 14 nucleotides agree with TRBD2. V dropped 4 bases and J dropped 3; count of bases not matched to a gene: 11. CDR1 SGHRS and CDR2 YFSETQ come from the germline V gene. The CDR3 totals 18 residues. The CDR3 loop is CASSVGLAGVGGEETQYF. The CDR3 DNA sequence: TGCGCCAGCAGCGTGGGACTAGCGGGAGTAGGAGGAGAAGAGACCCAGTACTTC.

The V call is TRBV10-1, the J call TRBJ2-3; unclear D gene. The CDR3 sequence is 14 residues long. The V end lost 3 bases, the J end lost 2 bases, and 9 bases lay between the germline ends. The germline V gene encodes CDR1 WNHNN and CDR2 SYGVQD (reference sequence). The chain's CDR3 is CASSDGRVTDTQYF. CDR3 DNA: TGCGCCAGCAGTGATGGTAGGGTCACAGATACGCAGTATTTT.

This clonotype was counted a few times. The chain links TRBV21-1 to TRBJ2-2; the table assigns TRBD1, which was not confirmed against the DNA. TRBV21-1 is classified as a pseudogene. The CDR3 is made up of 17 amino acids. The CDR3 DNA sequence: TGTGCCAGCAGCCACGGAACAGGGTATTCTAACACCGGGGAGCTGTTTTTT. Amino acid sequence: CASSHGTGYSNTGELFF.

About this clonotype itself: This CDR3 fails to terminate in the conserved phenylalanine or tryptophan, so it likely reflects a read error. This chain connects TRBV2 to TRBJ1-2; tentatively, D is TRBD1 (5 bases). Trimming took 7 bases from V and 10 from J, leaving 10 bases between them. Per germline, CDR1 SNHLY and CDR2 FYNNEI. The CDR3 runs to 10 residues. CDR3 in DNA: TGTGCCAGCACAGGGAACGACTACACCTGC. Protein: CASTGNDYTC.

This clonotype has at least ten counts. This sequence joins TRBV12-3 or TRBV12-4 and TRBJ1-2, with D tentatively TRBD1 (5 bases). CDR3 length: 14 residues. Trimming shortened V by 5 bases and J by 8 bases, and 18 bases separated the two germline ends. The CDR3 loop is CASSQDSSMEGYTF. CDR3 nucleotide sequence: TGTGCCAGCAGTCAAGACAGTAGCATGGAGGGCTACACCTTC.

The chain is built from TRBV9 and TRBJ2-7, with D unclear. The CDR3 covers 13 residues. V lost 0 bases, J lost 6 bases, and 10 bases lay in between. The V gene's germline CDR1 is SGDLS and CDR2 YYNGEE. CDR3 sequence: CASSVDPSGEQYF. Written as DNA, the CDR3 is TGTGCCAGCAGCGTAGATCCCTCGGGCGAGCAGTACTTC.

The DNA for the CDR3 is TGTGCCAGCAGTGCGAGGACAGGGACCTACGAGCAGTACTTC. It codes for CASSARTGTYEQYF. This chain joins TRBV2 and TRBJ2-7; TRBD1 aligns across 8 bases. Germline trimming cut 4 bases from V and 2 bases from J; bases unmatched to any gene: 4. CDR1 is SNHLY and CDR2 is FYNNEI in the germline V gene. This CDR3 is built from 14 residues. The variable domain in full, with the rest retrieved from reference TRBV2 and TRBJ2-7, is EPEVTQTPSHQVTQMGQEVILRCVPISNHLYFYWYRQILGQKVEFLVSFYNNEISEKSEIFDDQFSVERPDGSNFTLKIRSTKLEDSAMYFCASSARTGTYEQYFGPGTRLTVT.

This clonotype was observed many times. The V call is TRBV29-1, the J call TRBJ2-7, with D perhaps TRBD1 or TRBD2 (5 bases each). There are 11 residues in the CDR3. Looked up from germline, CDR1 is SQVTM and CDR2 is ANQGSEA. The germline V and J ends were trimmed by 4 bases and 4 bases, with 8 bases remaining between them. The CDR3 nucleotides read TGCAGCGTTGGGGGGTGGTACGAGCAGTACTTC. This sequence encodes CSVGGWYEQYF.

The sample holds many counts of this clonotype. The chain uses TRBV27 and TRBJ2-7, with 8 bases aligning to TRBD2. CDR3 length equals 16 residues. V trimming: 1 base; J trimming: 2 bases; junction bases outside the gene matches: 7. Germline CDR1 and CDR2: MNHEY and SMNVEV (reference sequence). The CDR3 sequence: CASSLFGLADTYEQYF. The CDR3 DNA is TGTGCCAGCAGTTTATTCGGACTAGCCGATACCTACGAGCAGTACTTC.

The rearrangement links TRBV7-9 to TRBJ1-1; D remains unclear. Trimming cost V 0 bases and J 6 bases, with 11 bases left between them. The germline gives CDR1 SEHNR, CDR2 FQNEAQ (reference sequence). The CDR3 loop spans 14 amino acids. The CDR3 is CASSLAARSAEAFF. CDR3 nucleotides: TGTGCCAGCAGCTTAGCGGCCAGAAGCGCTGAAGCTTTCTTT.

This clonotype appeared many times. The rearrangement links TRBV29-1 to TRBJ1-2, with 8 bases lining up with TRBD1. CDR1 SQVTM and CDR2 ANQGSEA come from the germline V gene. This CDR3 contains 14 residues. The V gene end was trimmed by 5 bases and the J gene end by 2 bases; junction bases not matched to a gene: 7. This CDR3 is CSVLHRGENYGYTF. The CDR3 DNA follows: TGCAGCGTTCTTCACAGGGGGGAAAACTATGGCTACACCTTC.

This clonotype was seen a handful of times. The rearrangement joins TRBV20-1 to TRBJ2-1; the D gene is possibly TRBD1 (5 bases). Per germline, CDR1 DFQATT and CDR2 SNEGSKA (reference sequence). CDR3 length: 15 amino acids. V lost 0 bases, J lost 6 bases, and 15 bases lay in between. As DNA, the CDR3 is TGCAGTGCTAGAGATCGGCAGGGAACCTTCAATGAGCAGTTCTTC. It codes for CSARDRQGTFNEQFF.

This clonotype was found many times. This chain joins TRBV7-9 and TRBJ2-1; 12 positions match TRBD2. This CDR3 contains 15 residues. J lost 7 bases, V lost 5 bases, and 6 bases had no gene match. Germline assignment: CDR1 SEHNR and CDR2 FQNEAQ (reference sequence). As DNA, the CDR3 is TGTGCCAGCAGCAACTGGACTAGCGGGACGAATGAGCAGTTCTTC. Translating it yields CASSNWTSGTNEQFF.

This clonotype was seen a handful of times. This chain connects TRBV20-1 to TRBJ1-2; D might be TRBD1 (5 bases). Germline lookup yields CDR1 DFQATT and CDR2 SNEGSKA (reference sequence). Trimming removed 5 bases from V and 5 bases from J, with 18 bases in between. CDR3 length equals 14 residues. CDR3: CSAPGPLQPYGYTF. CDR3 nucleotides: TGCAGTGCTCCGGGACCACTCCAGCCTTATGGCTACACCTTC.

The chain combines TRBV4-2 with TRBJ2-5; D is perhaps TRBD1 or TRBD2 (7 bases each). In germline, CDR1 is LGHNA, CDR2 YNFKEQ. V dropped 0 bases and J dropped 2 bases, with 16 bases sitting between them. CDR3 size: 17 residues. The CDR3 loop reads CASSQEQGVGGQETQYF. The CDR3 DNA follows: TGTGCCAGCAGCCAAGAGCAGGGGGTGGGGGGGCAAGAGACCCAGTACTTC.

This clonotype was counted many times. The J gene is TRBJ2-7, the V gene TRBV11-2; D is unresolved. V was trimmed by 4 bases and J by 1 base, leaving 8 bases between them. The germline gives CDR1 SGHAT, CDR2 FQNNGV. The CDR3 loop spans 13 amino acids. The CDR3 DNA reads TGTGCCAGCAGCTCAACCACGTCCTACGAGCAGTACTTC. Its protein product is CASSSTTSYEQYF.